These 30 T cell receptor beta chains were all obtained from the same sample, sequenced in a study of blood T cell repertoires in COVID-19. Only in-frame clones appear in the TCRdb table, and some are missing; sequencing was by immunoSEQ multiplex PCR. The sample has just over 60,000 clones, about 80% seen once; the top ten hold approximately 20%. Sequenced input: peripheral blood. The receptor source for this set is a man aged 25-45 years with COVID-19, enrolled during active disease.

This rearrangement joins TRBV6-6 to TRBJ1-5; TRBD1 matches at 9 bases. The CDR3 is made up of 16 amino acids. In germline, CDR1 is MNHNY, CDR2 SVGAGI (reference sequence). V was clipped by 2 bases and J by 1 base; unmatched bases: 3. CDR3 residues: CASSYAGQGSNQPQHF. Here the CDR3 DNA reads TGTGCCAGCAGTTACGCTGGACAGGGGAGCAATCAGCCCCAGCATTTT.

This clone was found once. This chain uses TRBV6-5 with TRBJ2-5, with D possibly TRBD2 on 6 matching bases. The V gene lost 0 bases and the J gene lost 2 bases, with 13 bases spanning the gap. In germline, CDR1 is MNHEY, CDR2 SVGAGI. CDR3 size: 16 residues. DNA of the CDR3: TGTGCCAGCAGTTACTCGAGTCTAGCGACGCAAGAGACCCAGTACTTC. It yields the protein CASSYSSLATQETQYF.

The CDR3 DNA reads as TGTGCCAGCAGTTACGAAGCGGGACCCTCAGATACGCAGTATTTT. As protein: CASSYEAGPSDTQYF. The chain employs TRBV6-5 and TRBJ2-3; 7 positions agree with TRBD2. CDR1 and CDR2 from the germline V gene are MNHEY and SVGAGI. V shed 2 bases and J 4 bases; nucleotides not matched to a gene: 6. The CDR3 runs to 15 residues.

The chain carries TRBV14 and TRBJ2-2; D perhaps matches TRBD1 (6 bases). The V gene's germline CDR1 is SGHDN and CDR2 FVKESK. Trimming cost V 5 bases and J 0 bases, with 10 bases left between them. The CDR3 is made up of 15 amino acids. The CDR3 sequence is CASSVGQPNTGELFF. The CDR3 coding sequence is TGTGCCAGCAGCGTAGGACAGCCGAACACCGGGGAGCTGTTTTTT.

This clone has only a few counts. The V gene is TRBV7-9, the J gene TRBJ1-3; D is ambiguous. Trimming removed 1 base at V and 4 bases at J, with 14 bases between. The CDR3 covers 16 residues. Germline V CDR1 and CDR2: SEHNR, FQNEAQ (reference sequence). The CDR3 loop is CASSLGPPGSGNTIYF. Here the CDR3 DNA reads TGTGCCAGCAGCTTAGGTCCGCCGGGTTCGGGAAACACCATATATTTT.

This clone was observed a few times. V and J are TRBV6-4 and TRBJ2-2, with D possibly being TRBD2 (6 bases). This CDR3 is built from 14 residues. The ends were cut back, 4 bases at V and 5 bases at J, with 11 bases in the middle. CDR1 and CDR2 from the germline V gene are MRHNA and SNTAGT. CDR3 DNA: TGTGCCAGCAGTGTTGAGGAGGGGACCGGGGAGCTGTTTTTT. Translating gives CASSVEEGTGELFF.

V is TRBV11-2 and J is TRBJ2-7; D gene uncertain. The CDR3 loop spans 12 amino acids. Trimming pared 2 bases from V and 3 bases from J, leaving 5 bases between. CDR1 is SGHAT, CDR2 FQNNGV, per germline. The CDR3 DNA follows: TGTGCCAGCAGCTTAACTGGCTACGAGCAGTACTTC. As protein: CASSLTGYEQYF.

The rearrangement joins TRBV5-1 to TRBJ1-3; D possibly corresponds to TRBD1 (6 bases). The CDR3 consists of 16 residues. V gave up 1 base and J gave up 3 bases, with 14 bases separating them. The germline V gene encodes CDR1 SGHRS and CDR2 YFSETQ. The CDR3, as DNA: TGCGCCAGCAGCTTGTTTCTCGGGGGGCTTGGAAACACCATATATTTT. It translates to CASSLFLGGLGNTIYF.

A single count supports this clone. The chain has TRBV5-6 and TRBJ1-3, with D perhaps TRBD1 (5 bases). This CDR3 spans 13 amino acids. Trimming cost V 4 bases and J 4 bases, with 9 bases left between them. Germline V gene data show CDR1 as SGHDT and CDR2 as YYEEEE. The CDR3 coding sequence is TGTGCCAGCAGCCAGGGAACAGGAAACACCATATATTTT. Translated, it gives CASSQGTGNTIYF.

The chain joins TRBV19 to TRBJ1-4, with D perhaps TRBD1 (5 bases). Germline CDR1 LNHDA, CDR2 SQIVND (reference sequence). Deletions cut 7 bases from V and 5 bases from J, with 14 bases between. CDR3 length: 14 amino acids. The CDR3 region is CASTAGQGNEKLFF. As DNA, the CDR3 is TGTGCCAGTACCGCGGGGCAGGGAAATGAAAAACTGTTTTTT.

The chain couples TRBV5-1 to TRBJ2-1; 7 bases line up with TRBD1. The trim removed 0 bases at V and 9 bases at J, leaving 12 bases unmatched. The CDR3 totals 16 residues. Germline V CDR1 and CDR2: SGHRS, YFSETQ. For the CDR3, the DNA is TGCGCCAGCAGCTTGGCTATAACAGGGGATCCGACTGAGCAGTTCTTC. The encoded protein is CASSLAITGDPTEQFF. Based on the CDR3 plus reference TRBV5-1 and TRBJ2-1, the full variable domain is KAGVTQTPRYLIKTRGQQVTLSCSPISGHRSVSWYQQTPGQGLQFLFEYFSETQRNKGNFPGRFSGRQFSNSRSEMNVSTLELGDSALYLCASSLAITGDPTEQFFGPGTRLTVL.

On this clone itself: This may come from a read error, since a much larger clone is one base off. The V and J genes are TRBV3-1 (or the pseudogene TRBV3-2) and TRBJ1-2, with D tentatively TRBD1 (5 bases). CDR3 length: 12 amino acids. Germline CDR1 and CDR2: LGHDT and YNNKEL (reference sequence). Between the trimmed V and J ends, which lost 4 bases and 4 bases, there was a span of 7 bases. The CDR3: CASSRQSYGYTF. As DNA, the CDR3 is TGTGCCAGCAGCCGACAGAGCTATGGCTACACCTTC.

CDR3 loop: CASSLSGRPTPEQFF. CDR3 DNA: TGTGCCAGCAGCCTCAGCGGGAGGCCCACCCCGGAGCAGTTCTTC. This rearrangement joins TRBV27 to TRBJ2-1, with 9 nucleotides matching TRBD2. CDR1 is MNHEY and CDR2 is SMNVEV in the germline V gene (reference sequence). CDR3 length: 15 amino acids. J gave up 10 bases and V 6 bases, and 13 bases lay outside the gene matches.

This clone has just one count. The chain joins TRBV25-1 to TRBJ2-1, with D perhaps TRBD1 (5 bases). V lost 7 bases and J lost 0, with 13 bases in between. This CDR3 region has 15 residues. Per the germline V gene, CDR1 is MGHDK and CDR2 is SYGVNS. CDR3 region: CASTTDSSSYNEQFF. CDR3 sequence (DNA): TGTGCCAGCACGACAGATTCAAGCTCCTACAATGAGCAGTTCTTC.

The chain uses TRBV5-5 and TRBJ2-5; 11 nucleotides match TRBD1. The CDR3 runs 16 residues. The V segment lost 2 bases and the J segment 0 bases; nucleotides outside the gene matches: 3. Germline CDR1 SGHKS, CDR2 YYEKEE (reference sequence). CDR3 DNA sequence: TGTGCCAGCAGCTTAGGGACAGGGGGGAACCAAGAGACCCAGTACTTC. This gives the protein CASSLGTGGNQETQYF.

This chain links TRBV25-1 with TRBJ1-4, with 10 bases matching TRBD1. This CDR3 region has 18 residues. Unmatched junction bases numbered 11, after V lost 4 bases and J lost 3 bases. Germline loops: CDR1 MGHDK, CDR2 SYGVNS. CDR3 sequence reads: CASSGPVTGGSANEKLFF. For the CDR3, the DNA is TGTGCCAGCAGTGGACCCGTGACAGGGGGCTCGGCTAATGAAAAACTGTTTTTT.

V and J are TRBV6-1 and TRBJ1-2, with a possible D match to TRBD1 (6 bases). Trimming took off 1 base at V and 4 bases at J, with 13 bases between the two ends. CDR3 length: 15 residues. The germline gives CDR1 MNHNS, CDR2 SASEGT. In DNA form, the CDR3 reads TGTGCCAGCAGTGAAGGCCCAGGGGAAGGCTATGGCTACACCTTC. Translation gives CASSEGPGEGYGYTF.

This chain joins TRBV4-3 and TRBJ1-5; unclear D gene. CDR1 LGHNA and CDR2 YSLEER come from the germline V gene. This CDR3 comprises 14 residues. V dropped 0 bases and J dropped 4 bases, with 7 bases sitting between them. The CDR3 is CASSQDRRNQPQHF. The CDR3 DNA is TGCGCCAGCAGCCAAGATCGGAGGAATCAGCCCCAGCATTTT.

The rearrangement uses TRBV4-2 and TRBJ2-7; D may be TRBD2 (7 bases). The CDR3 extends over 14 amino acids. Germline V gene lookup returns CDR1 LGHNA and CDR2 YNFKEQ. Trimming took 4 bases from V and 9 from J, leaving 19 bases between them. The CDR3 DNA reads TGTGCCAGCAGCCCTCAGTGGGGGGGCGCAGTGCAGTACTTC. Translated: CASSPQWGGAVQYF.

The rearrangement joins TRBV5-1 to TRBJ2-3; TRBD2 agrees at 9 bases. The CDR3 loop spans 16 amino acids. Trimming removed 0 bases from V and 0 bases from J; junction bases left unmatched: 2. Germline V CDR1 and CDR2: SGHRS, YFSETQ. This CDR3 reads CASSLGLAGSTDTQYF. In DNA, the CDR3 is TGCGCCAGCAGCTTGGGGCTAGCGGGGAGCACAGATACGCAGTATTTT. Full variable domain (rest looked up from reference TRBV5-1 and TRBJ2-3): KAGVTQTPRYLIKTRGQQVTLSCSPISGHRSVSWYQQTPGQGLQFLFEYFSETQRNKGNFPGRFSGRQFSNSRSEMNVSTLELGDSALYLCASSLGLAGSTDTQYFGPGTRLTVL.

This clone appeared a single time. As DNA, the CDR3 is TGTGCCAGCAGCCAAGACTCCAGCACTGAAAAACTGTTTTTT. Translating it yields CASSQDSSTEKLFF. The J gene is TRBJ1-4, the V gene TRBV7-2; the D is unclear. Trimming removed 5 bases at V and 7 bases at J, with 14 bases between. CDR3 length: 14 amino acids. From germline, CDR1 is SGHTA and CDR2 FQGNSA.

CDR3 nucleotides: TGTGCCAGCAGCTTAGTCAGCACTGAAGCTTTCTTT. It yields the protein CASSLVSTEAFF. The genes are TRBV11-2 and TRBJ1-1; D is undetermined. V was pared by 1 base and J by 4 bases, with 4 bases between. CDR1 is SGHAT, CDR2 FQNNGV, per germline. This CDR3 contains 12 residues.

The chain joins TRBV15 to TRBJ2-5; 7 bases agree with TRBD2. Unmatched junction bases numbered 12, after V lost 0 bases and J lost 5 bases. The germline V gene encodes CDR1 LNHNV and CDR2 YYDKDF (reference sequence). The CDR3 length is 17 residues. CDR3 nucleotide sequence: TGTGCCACCAGCAGAGATATGGCAGGCGAGGGAGGGGAGACCCAGTACTTC. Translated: CATSRDMAGEGGETQYF. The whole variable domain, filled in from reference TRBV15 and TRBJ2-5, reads DAMVIQNPRYQVTQFGKPVTLSCSQTLNHNVMYWYQQKSSQAPKLLFHYYDKDFNNEADTPDNFQSRRPNTSFCFLDIRSPGLGDTAMYLCATSRDMAGEGGETQYFGPGTRLLVL.

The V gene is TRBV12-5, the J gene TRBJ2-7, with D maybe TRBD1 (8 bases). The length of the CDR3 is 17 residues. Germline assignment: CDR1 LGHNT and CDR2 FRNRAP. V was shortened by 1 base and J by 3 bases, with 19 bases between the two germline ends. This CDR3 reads CASGLGSNRGGYYEQYF. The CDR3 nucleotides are TGTGCTAGTGGTTTGGGCTCGAACAGGGGGGGATACTACGAGCAGTACTTC.

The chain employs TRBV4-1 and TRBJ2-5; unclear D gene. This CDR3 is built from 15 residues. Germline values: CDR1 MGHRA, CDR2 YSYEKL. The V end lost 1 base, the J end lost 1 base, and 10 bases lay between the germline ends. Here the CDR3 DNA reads TGCGCCAGCAGCCAAGCCCCTGCAGGCCAAGAGACCCAGTACTTC. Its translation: CASSQAPAGQETQYF.

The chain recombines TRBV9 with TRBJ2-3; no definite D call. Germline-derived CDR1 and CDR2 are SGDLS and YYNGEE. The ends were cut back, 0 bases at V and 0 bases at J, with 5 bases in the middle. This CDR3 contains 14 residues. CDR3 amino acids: CASSVDYSTDTQYF. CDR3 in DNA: TGTGCCAGCAGCGTAGATTATAGCACAGATACGCAGTATTTT. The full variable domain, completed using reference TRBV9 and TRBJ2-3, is DSGVTQTPKHLITATGQRVTLRCSPRSGDLSVYWYQQSLDQGLQFLIQYYNGEERAKGNILERFSAQQFPDLHSELNLSSLELGDSALYFCASSVDYSTDTQYFGPGTRLTVL.

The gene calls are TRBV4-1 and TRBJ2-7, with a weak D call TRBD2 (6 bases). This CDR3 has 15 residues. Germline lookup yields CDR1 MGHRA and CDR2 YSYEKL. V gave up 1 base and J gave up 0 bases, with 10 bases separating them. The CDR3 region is CASSQAGTFSYEQYF. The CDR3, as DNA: TGCGCCAGCAGCCAAGCCGGGACTTTCTCCTACGAGCAGTACTTC.

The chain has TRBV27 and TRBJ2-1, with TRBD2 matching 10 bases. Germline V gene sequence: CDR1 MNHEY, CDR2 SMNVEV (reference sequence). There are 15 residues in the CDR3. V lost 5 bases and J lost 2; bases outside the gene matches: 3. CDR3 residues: CASSTLAGAYNEQFF. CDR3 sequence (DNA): TGTGCCAGCAGTACCCTAGCGGGGGCCTACAATGAGCAGTTCTTC.

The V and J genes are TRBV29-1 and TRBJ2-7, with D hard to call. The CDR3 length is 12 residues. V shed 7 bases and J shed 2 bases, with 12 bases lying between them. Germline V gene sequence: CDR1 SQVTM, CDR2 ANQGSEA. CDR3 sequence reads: CSAINLAYEQYF. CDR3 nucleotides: TGCAGCGCGATCAACCTAGCCTACGAGCAGTACTTC.

The chain's CDR3 is CASSFGTGSAYEQYF. CDR3 nucleotides: TGTGCCAGCAGTTTTGGGACAGGCAGCGCCTACGAGCAGTACTTC. The chain recombines TRBV27 with TRBJ2-7, with 8 positions matching TRBD1. From germline, CDR1 is MNHEY and CDR2 SMNVEV (reference sequence). V lost 3 bases, J lost 2 bases, and 6 bases stayed unmatched. CDR3 size: 15 residues.